This is a list of T cell receptor beta chains from one sample in a study of a mutant IDH1 vaccine in newly diagnosed glioma. Here immunoSEQ multiplex PCR was the method, and the copy in TCRdb shows in-frame clones only, minus some. The table lists 30,000 to 40,000 clones, around 80% of them singletons. Material: peripheral blood mononuclear cells (PBMCs), obtained from a glioma patient treated with radiotherapy, temozolomide or both. All receptors come from a man aged 50 to 59 with glioma. Some clones in this sample may be carry-over from other donors' samples. Each CDR3 is given with its conserved first and last residue. D genes are given only for firm matches. A row's size may be missing; if present it is once, few, many or a size class.

>NA|TRBJ1-4|TRBV14|NA
CASSGHPGATNEKLFF
TGTGCCAGCAGCGGACACCCTGGGGCAACTAATGAAAAACTGTTTTTT
>TRBD2|TRBJ2-3|TRBV13|NA
CASSPRATSGKKDTQYF
TGTGCCAGCAGCCCTAGGGCCACTAGCGGGAAGAAAGATACGCAGTATTTT
>NA|TRBJ2-1|TRBV7-2|NA
CASSLGGGLNNEQFF
TGTGCCAGCAGCTTAGGGGGCGGGCTAAACAATGAGCAGTTCTTC
>TRBD2|TRBJ2-7|TRBV14|NA
CASSETSGRLFYEQYF
TGTGCCAGCAGCGAGACTAGCGGGAGACTATTCTACGAGCAGTACTTC
>TRBD2|TRBJ2-7|TRBV2|once
CASVTISGTVQYF
TGTGCCAGCGTGACGATTAGCGGGACTGTGCAGTACTTC
>NA|TRBJ2-7|TRBV25-1|few
CASSDYEQYF
TGTGCCAGCAGTGACTACGAGCAGTACTTC
>TRBD1|TRBJ1-6|TRBV27|NA
CALDRGGVTYNSPLHF
TGTGCCTTGGACAGGGGAGGTGTAACCTATAATTCACCCCTCCACTTT
>NA|TRBJ1-1|TRBV5-6|NA
CASSLEGRVRTEAFF
TGTGCCAGCAGCTTGGAGGGCAGGGTGAGAACTGAAGCTTTCTTT
>NA|TRBJ2-1|TRBV27|NA
CASSLSSYNEQFF
TGTGCCAGCAGTTTGAGTTCCTACAATGAGCAGTTCTTC
>NA|TRBJ1-2|TRBV28|NA
CASSLLGSNYGYTF
TGTGCCAGCAGTTTATTGGGCTCTAACTATGGCTACACCTTC
>TRBD1|TRBJ1-1|TRBV4-1|NA
CASSLSTGDVSEAFF
TGCGCCAGCAGCCTATCTACAGGGGATGTTTCTGAAGCTTTCTTT
>NA|TRBJ2-3|TRBV27|few
CASKGRTSTDTQYF
TGTGCCAGCAAGGGGAGAACTAGCACAGATACGCAGTATTTT
>NA|TRBJ2-1|TRBV5-1|NA
CASSLASVRGGDEQFF
TGCGCCAGCAGCTTGGCCTCGGTCAGGGGAGGTGATGAGCAGTTCTTC
>TRBD1|TRBJ2-7|TRBV4-1|NA
CASSHSPSRQGAEQYF
TGCGCCAGCAGCCACTCGCCGTCCCGACAGGGCGCCGAGCAGTACTTC
>NA|TRBJ2-7|TRBV6-1|NA
CASRKRGVGYEQYF
TGTGCCAGCAGGAAAAGAGGAGTAGGCTACGAGCAGTACTTC
>NA|TRBJ2-7|TRBV15|NA
CATSRKMTEGLPYEQYF
TGTGCCACCAGCAGAAAAATGACAGAGGGCCTCCCCTACGAGCAGTACTTC
>TRBD1|TRBJ1-5|TRBV27|NA
CASSFRGNQPQHF
TGTGCCAGCAGTTTCAGGGGGAATCAGCCCCAGCATTTT
>TRBD1|TRBJ1-2|TRBV6-5|few
CASSRDRVNYGYTF
TGTGCCAGCAGTCGGGACAGGGTAAACTATGGCTACACCTTC
>TRBD2|TRBJ2-3|TRBV6-1|NA
CASREAGGTDTQYF
TGTGCCAGCAGAGAAGCGGGAGGCACAGATACGCAGTATTTT
>NA|TRBJ2-4|TRBV7-2|NA
CASSLAASTQYF
TGTGCCAGCAGCTTAGCGGCTAGCACCCAGTACTTC
>NA|TRBJ2-7|TRBV2|NA
CASSGSSCEQYF
TGTGCCAGCAGTGGTAGTTCATGCGAGCAGTACTTC
>TRBD2|TRBJ2-7|TRBV6-1|once
CASSFSSGGYEQYF
TGTGCCAGCAGCTTTTCTAGCGGAGGCTACGAGCAGTACTTC
>TRBD1|TRBJ1-2|TRBV7-2|NA
CASSSTGATNYGYTF
TGTGCCAGCAGCTCCACAGGGGCGACTAACTATGGCTACACCTTC
>NA|TRBJ1-2|TRBV6-5|NA
CASSLRGFNGYTF
TGTGCCAGCAGTCTCAGGGGATTCAATGGCTACACCTTC
>NA|TRBJ1-6|TRBV5-1|NA
CASSPSGGINSPLHF
TGCGCCAGCAGCCCTTCGGGGGGTATTAATTCACCCCTCCACTTT
>TRBD1|TRBJ1-4|TRBV4-1|NA
CASSQDRGTGYEKLFF
TGCGCCAGCAGCCAAGATAGGGGGACAGGATACGAAAAACTGTTTTTT
>NA|TRBJ1-4|TRBV27|NA
CASSPWGVKGEKLFF
TGTGCCAGCAGTCCATGGGGGGTTAAGGGTGAAAAACTGTTTTTT
>NA|TRBJ1-1|TRBV4-1|few
CASSQGQGMGVTTEAFF
TGCGCCAGCAGCCAAGGTCAGGGGATGGGGGTGACAACTGAAGCTTTCTTT
>NA|TRBJ2-5|TRBV7-2|NA
CASSLGLPGKTQYF
TGTGCCAGCAGCTTAGGCCTGCCGGGAAAGACCCAGTACTTC
>TRBD2|TRBJ2-7|TRBV4-1|NA
CASSQDGTSGRNPSHEQYF
TGCGCCAGCAGCCAAGATGGTACGAGCGGGAGGAATCCTTCCCACGAGCAGTACTTC
>TRBD1|TRBJ1-4|TRBV7-9|NA
CASSPQGAANEKLFF
TGTGCCAGCAGCCCACAGGGGGCAGCTAATGAAAAACTGTTTTTT
>TRBD1|TRBJ2-2|TRBV19|NA
CASRGSNTGELFF
TGTGCCTCCAGGGGGTCGAACACCGGGGAGCTGTTTTTT
>NA|TRBJ1-3|TRBV10-3|NA
CAIGDISTRSSGNTIYF
TGTGCCATCGGGGACATCTCCACGAGATCCTCTGGAAACACCATATATTTT
>TRBD1|TRBJ2-1|TRBV2|NA
CASTVGTGAYNEQFF
TGTGCCAGCACCGTGGGGACAGGGGCCTACAATGAGCAGTTCTTC
>NA|TRBJ2-5|TRBV5-4|NA
CASSRPGLGETQYF
TGTGCCAGCAGCCGACCGGGGCTCGGGGAGACCCAGTACTTC
>NA|TRBJ1-1|TRBV30|NA
CACHAGDTEAFF
TGTGCCTGTCATGCGGGGGACACTGAAGCTTTCTTT
>NA|TRBJ1-4|TRBV2|NA
CASSPPYGDKKLFF
TGTGCCAGCAGCCCACCCTATGGGGATAAAAAACTGTTTTTT
>NA|TRBJ1-3|TRBV5-5|once
CASSPGRGNTIYF
TGTGCCAGCAGCCCGGGGAGGGGAAACACCATATATTTT
>NA|TRBJ1-1|TRBV5-6|NA
CASSLGGNTEAFF
TGTGCCAGCAGCTTGGGGGGTAACACTGAAGCTTTCTTT
>TRBD2|TRBJ2-1|TRBV5-1|NA
CASSLAVTSGRNEQFF
TGCGCCAGCAGCTTGGCCGTGACTAGCGGGAGAAATGAGCAGTTCTTC
>TRBD1|TRBJ2-7|TRBV7-9|NA
CASSLALGQDYEQYF
TGTGCCAGCAGCTTAGCCCTGGGACAGGACTACGAGCAGTACTTC
>NA|TRBJ2-1|TRBV29-1|NA
CSVEGGEAYNEQFF
TGCAGCGTTGAAGGCGGGGAAGCCTACAATGAGCAGTTCTTC
>NA|TRBJ1-2|TRBV2|few
CASRYSTSWENGYTF
TGTGCCAGCAGGTACTCGACTTCGTGGGAGAATGGCTACACCTTC
>NA|TRBJ2-3|TRBV7-2|NA
CASSFTGTITDTQYF
TGTGCCAGCAGCTTCACAGGGACGATCACAGATACGCAGTATTTT
>NA|TRBJ2-7|TRBV2|NA
CASSEWYGQYF
TGTGCCAGCAGTGAGTGGTACGGGCAGTACTTC
>TRBD2|TRBJ2-5|TRBV27|NA
CASSPAGVGETQYF
TGTGCCAGCAGTCCCGCGGGGGTTGGTGAGACCCAGTACTTC
>NA|TRBJ2-7|TRBV11-2|NA
CASSLGNSYEQYF
TGTGCCAGCAGCTTAGGCAACTCCTACGAGCAGTACTTC
>TRBD2|TRBJ2-7|TRBV29-1|NA
CSVEVAGVNEQYF
TGCAGCGTTGAGGTAGCGGGAGTCAACGAGCAGTACTTC
>NA|TRBJ1-2|TRBV6-1|NA
CASSDGIKVYGYTF
TGTGCCAGCAGTGATGGTATAAAGGTCTATGGCTACACCTTC
>NA|TRBJ2-2|TRBV10-3|NA
CAISESRNTGELFF
TGTGCCATCAGTGAGAGCAGGAACACCGGGGAGCTGTTTTTT
>NA|TRBJ1-5|TRBV7-2|NA
CASSKDSNQPQHF
TGTGCCAGCAGCAAAGACAGCAATCAGCCCCAGCATTTT
>TRBD2|TRBJ2-2|TRBV25-1|NA
CASRLTSGRDGELFF
TGTGCCAGCAGACTAACTAGCGGGAGAGACGGGGAGCTGTTTTTT
>NA|TRBJ1-2|TRBV5-1|NA
CASSPLPSTQGGYTF
TGCGCCAGCAGCCCCCTGCCTAGTACCCAGGGGGGCTACACCTTC
>TRBD1|TRBJ1-2|TRBV4-3|NA
CASSQLRAGQGTGYTF
TGCGCCAGCAGCCAACTGAGGGCGGGACAGGGGACCGGCTACACCTTC
>NA|TRBJ1-1|TRBV7-9|NA
CASSFAIAEAFF
TGTGCCAGCAGCTTCGCTATCGCTGAAGCTTTCTTT